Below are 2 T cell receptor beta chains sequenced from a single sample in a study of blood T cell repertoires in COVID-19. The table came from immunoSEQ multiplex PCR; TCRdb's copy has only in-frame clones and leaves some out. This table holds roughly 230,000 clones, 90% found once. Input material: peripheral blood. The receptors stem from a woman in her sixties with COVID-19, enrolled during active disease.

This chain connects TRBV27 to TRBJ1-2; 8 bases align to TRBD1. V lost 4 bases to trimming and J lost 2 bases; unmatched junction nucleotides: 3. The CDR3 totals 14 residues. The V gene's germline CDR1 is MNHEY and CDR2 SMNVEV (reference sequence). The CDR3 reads CASSWTGLNYGYTF. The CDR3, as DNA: TGTGCCAGCAGTTGGACAGGGTTAAACTATGGCTACACCTTC.

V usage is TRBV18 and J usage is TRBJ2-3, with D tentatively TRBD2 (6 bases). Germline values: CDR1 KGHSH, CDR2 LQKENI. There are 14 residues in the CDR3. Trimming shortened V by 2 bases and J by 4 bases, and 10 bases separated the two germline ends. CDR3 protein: CASSPGGNADTQYF. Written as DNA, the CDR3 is TGTGCCAGCTCACCAGGGGGGAACGCAGATACGCAGTATTTT.